This T cell receptor beta chain was found in a study of T cell changes during pregnancy in multiple sclerosis. Assay: immunoSEQ multiplex PCR; the TCRdb copy retains only in-frame clones and omits some. Here the sample spans some 40,000 clones, over 90% being singletons. The TCR sequence derives from a female donor with multiple sclerosis, enrolled in a pregnancy study. Specimen: CD4+ T cells from peripheral blood mononuclear cells, collected in the second trimester of pregnancy.

This CDR3 is CATGGRTSGGSSYEQYF. The CDR3 DNA reads as TGTGCCACCGGAGGCCGGACTAGCGGGGGTAGCTCGTACGAGCAGTACTTC. The chain has TRBV15 and TRBJ2-7; 13 nucleotides line up with TRBD2. This CDR3 contains 17 residues. With V trimmed by 8 bases and J by 4 bases, 14 bases remained unmatched. The V gene's germline CDR1 is LNHNV and CDR2 YYDKDF (reference sequence).